This TCR beta chain emerged from a study of blood T cell repertoires in COVID-19. Here immunoSEQ multiplex PCR was the method, and the copy in TCRdb shows in-frame clones only, minus some. The data show 150,000 to 200,000 clones, 85% to 90% seen once. The CDR3 length is 17 residues. The sequence was obtained from a human donor in a cohort sampled during active COVID-19. The specimen sequenced was peripheral blood. V is TRBV12-2 and J is TRBJ1-2; whether TRBD1, the table's D call, matches the DNA was not checked. TRBV12-2 is labeled a pseudogene. CDR3 nucleotide sequence: TGTGCAAGTCGCTTAGCGATTAGTACAGGGAAGAATGTCGGCTACACCTTC. Translated, it gives CASRLAISTGKNVGYTF.